One sample yielded the 9 T cell receptor beta chains listed below, sequenced in a study of graft-versus-host responses after intestinal transplantation. The antigens of these receptors remain unknown. The protocol was immunoSEQ multiplex PCR, while the TCRdb copy is restricted to in-frame clones and leaves out a portion. The sample lists about 120,000 clones; 80% to 95% were seen once. The sequenced sample was unstimulated CD4+ T cells sorted from spleen or lymph node cells, obtained before intestinal transplant. The receptors originated from a human donor who received an intestinal transplant.

CDR3 in amino acids: CASSEVVLGNEQFF. The CDR3 DNA sequence: TGTGCCAGCAGTGAAGTTGTGTTGGGGAATGAGCAGTTCTTC. The gene calls are TRBV2 and TRBJ2-1; D gene uncertain. Germline values: CDR1 SNHLY, CDR2 FYNNEI. V was pared by 1 base and J by 7 bases, with 11 bases between. The CDR3 contains 14 residues. Full variable domain (missing parts from reference TRBV2 and TRBJ2-1): EPEVTQTPSHQVTQMGQEVILRCVPISNHLYFYWYRQILGQKVEFLVSFYNNEISEKSEIFDDQFSVERPDGSNFTLKIRSTKLEDSAMYFCASSEVVLGNEQFFGPGTRLTVL.

The chain is built from TRBV7-8 and TRBJ2-2, with D possibly matching TRBD1 (6 bases). The CDR3 extends over 14 amino acids. Trimming left V 1 base short and J 6 bases short, with 9 bases between. Germline V gene data show CDR1 as SGHVS and CDR2 as FQNEAQ. In DNA, the CDR3 is TGTGCCAGCAGCTTAGTAGAGGGGGCCGGGGAGCTGTTTTTT. It is translated as CASSLVEGAGELFF.

The chain joins TRBV10-1 to TRBJ2-2; D may match TRBD1 or TRBD2 (6 bases each). This CDR3 has 15 amino acids. Germline CDR1 WNHNN, CDR2 SYGVQD (reference sequence). Trimming removed 9 bases from V and 0 bases from J, with 14 bases in between. The CDR3 DNA follows: TGCGCCAGTGGAGGGGGACCTGCGAACACCGGGGAGCTGTTTTTT. Encoded protein: CASGGGPANTGELFF.

This clone came up once. Written as DNA, the CDR3 is TGTGCCAGCAGTTATGGGGCTGGAGATTACGAGCAGTACTTC. Protein: CASSYGAGDYEQYF. The chain recombines TRBV6-5 with TRBJ2-7; TRBD1 might be the D (5 bases). The germline CDR1 and CDR2 sequences are MNHEY and SVGAGI. This CDR3 spans 14 amino acids. Trimming pared 3 bases from V and 4 bases from J, leaving 13 bases between.

This chain connects TRBV11-2 to TRBJ1-2; 7 bases map to TRBD1. The CDR3 runs 14 residues. Germline CDR1 SGHAT, CDR2 FQNNGV. J lost 8 bases, V lost 5 bases, and 11 bases had no gene match. CDR3 protein: CASSQDRFAGGYTF. The CDR3 DNA follows: TGTGCCAGCAGCCAGGACAGGTTCGCGGGAGGCTACACCTTC.

For the CDR3, the DNA is TGTGCCACCAGCCGTATAGGGTACACCGGGGAGCTGTTTTTT. It encodes CATSRIGYTGELFF. The V and J genes are TRBV15 and TRBJ2-2, with D unresolved. V lost 5 bases, J lost 3 bases, and 10 bases lay in between. CDR3 length: 14 amino acids. Germline CDR1 and CDR2: LNHNV and YYDKDF (reference sequence).

The chain joins TRBV28 to TRBJ2-3, with 12 positions matching TRBD1. Germline V gene data show CDR1 as MDHEN and CDR2 as SYDVKM. There are 15 residues in the CDR3. V lost 5 bases, J lost 4 bases, and 4 bases stayed unmatched. CDR3 in DNA: TGTGCCAGCAGTCGCGGGACAGGGGGCGCAGATACGCAGTATTTT. Encoded protein: CASSRGTGGADTQYF. The variable domain in full, with the rest retrieved from reference TRBV28 and TRBJ2-3, is DVKVTQSSRYLVKRTGEKVFLECVQDMDHENMFWYRQDPGLGLRLIYFSYDVKMKEKGDIPEGYSVSREKKERFSLILESASTNQTSMYLCASSRGTGGADTQYFGPGTRLTVL.

J is TRBJ2-2 and V is TRBV7-9; maybe TRBD1 (6 bases). Germline CDR1 is SEHNR and CDR2 is FQNEAQ (reference sequence). With 3 bases removed from V and 7 bases from J, the gap between germline ends came to 18 bases. The CDR3 consists of 16 residues. The CDR3 sequence: CASSLVGTTPSGELFF. The CDR3 DNA reads TGTGCCAGCAGCTTGGTCGGGACAACTCCGAGCGGGGAGCTGTTTTTT.

The J gene is TRBJ1-5, the V gene TRBV15, with 7 bases matching TRBD1. Trimming cost V 6 bases and J 4 bases; bases outside gene matches: 6. This CDR3 spans 14 amino acids. CDR1 is LNHNV, CDR2 YYDKDF, per germline (reference sequence). CDR3 nucleotides: TGTGCCACCAGGACGGGACAGCCTAATCAGCCCCAGCATTTT. It translates to CATRTGQPNQPQHF.